This TCR beta chain was captured by sequencing in a study of cytomegalovirus exposure and HLA in healthy donors. Study-level background: Sequencing of some 200 million T cells in an earlier analysis found around 110 million unique TCR beta sequences.

Broader study findings: Based on reports, TCR beta sequences accurately predicted HLA-A and HLA-B alleles for most subjects. Later work found most CMV-associated TCR beta chains apparently HLA-restricted.

The PCR made use of 60 Vbeta and 13 Jbeta primers. In the original processing: Later analysis identified some 88 million unique TCR beta chains, some 10 million shared. Assay: immunoSEQ multiplex PCR; the TCRdb copy retains only in-frame clones and omits some. That table is the source of V, J and clone size, and D and trimming were worked out from the DNA. The table lists approximately 81,000 clones, roughly 83% of them singletons. With respect to this clone: What it recognizes is unknown.

V shed 5 bases and J shed 5 bases, with 12 bases lying between them. The CDR3 extends over 13 amino acids. Germline loops: CDR1 MDHEN, CDR2 SYDVKM. This clonotype was sampled from a woman aged 45-60 years in good health and CMV-seronegative. The rearrangement uses TRBV28 and TRBJ1-2; weak D call: TRBD1 (6 bases). Input material: PBMCs. CDR3 sequence (DNA): TGTGCCAGCAGTCTGAAGGGGGATTATGGCTACACCTTC. Its protein is CASSLKGDYGYTF.